This T cell receptor (beta chain) was observed in a study of T cells in localized non-small cell lung cancer. General study points: Turning up in adjacent lung were a median 57 of the top 100 tumor clones. Only one tumor region went through sequencing, so heterogeneity may still be there. It was uninvolved adjacent lung that showed the highest T cell clonality, exceeding tumor. In the blood, greater T cell density corresponded to longer overall survival.

Deletions cut 0 bases from V and 8 bases from J, with 17 bases between. This CDR3 is built from 16 residues. Germline V lookup: CDR1 SNHLY, CDR2 FYNNEI. About this clone: Its specificity is unknown.

The method was immunoSEQ multiplex PCR; TCRdb's version includes in-frame clones alone and lacks a portion of them. The sample records tens of thousands of clones, 86% being singletons. V gene TRBV2 combines with J gene TRBJ2-1; TRBD2 is a possible D gene (6 bases). The sample in question was peripheral blood, obtained before any cancer treatment. This clonotype was obtained from a male donor at least 60 years old with stage III squamous cell lung carcinoma. The CDR3 DNA follows: TGTGCCAGCAGTGAAGCGAGGGGACTCCCACGCGATGAGCAGTTCTTC. This translates into CASSEARGLPRDEQFF.